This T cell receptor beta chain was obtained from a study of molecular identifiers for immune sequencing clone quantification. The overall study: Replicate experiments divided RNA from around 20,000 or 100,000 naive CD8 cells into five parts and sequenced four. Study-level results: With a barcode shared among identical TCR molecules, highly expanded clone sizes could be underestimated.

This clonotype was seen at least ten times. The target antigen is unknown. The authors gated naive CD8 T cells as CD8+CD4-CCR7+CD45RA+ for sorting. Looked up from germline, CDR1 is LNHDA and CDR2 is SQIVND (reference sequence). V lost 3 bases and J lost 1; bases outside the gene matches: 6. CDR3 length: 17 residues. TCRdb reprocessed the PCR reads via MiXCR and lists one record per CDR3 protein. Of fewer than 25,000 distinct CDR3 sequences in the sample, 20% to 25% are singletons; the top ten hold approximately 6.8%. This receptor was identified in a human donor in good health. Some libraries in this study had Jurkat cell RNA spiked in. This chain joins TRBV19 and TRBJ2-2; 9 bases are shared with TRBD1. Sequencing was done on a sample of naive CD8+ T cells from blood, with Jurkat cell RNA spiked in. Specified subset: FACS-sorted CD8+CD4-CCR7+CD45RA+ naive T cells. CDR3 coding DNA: TGTGCCAGTAGTATTCGCCCGGGACAGGGGAACACCGGGGAGCTGTTTTTT. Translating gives CASSIRPGQGNTGELFF.